This T cell receptor (beta chain) was identified in a study of T cells in Graves' hyperthyroidism and ophthalmopathy. General study findings and limits: The blood repertoire included most of the expanded thyroid clonotypes above 0.001. The model made its ophthalmopathy prediction, and onset followed a median about 6.8 months later.

This clonotype appeared many times. Its specificity is unknown. V was clipped by 7 bases and J by 2 bases; unmatched bases: 5. The CDR3 runs 14 residues. Germline CDR1 and CDR2: SNHLY and FYNNEI. TCR beta CDR3 regions were amplified from RNA transcripts. The HTBI primer set served for first-round RT-PCR of the TCR CDR3. In TCRdb, the multiplex PCR reads were re-called with MiXCR into one record per CDR3 protein. The table records around 430,000 distinct CDR3 sequences, 15% of them present only once. With a duration under 2 months, the hyperthyroidism was newly diagnosed in patients aged 18 to 65. This clonotype was obtained from a woman aged 25-40 years with Graves' hyperthyroidism. Sequenced material: blood. This chain links TRBV2 with TRBJ2-1; TRBD1 matches 7 bases. The CDR3 nucleotides are TGTGCCAGCACTAACGACAGGGCCTACAATGAGCAGTTCTTC. Its translation: CASTNDRAYNEQFF.